The sequence of this T cell receptor beta chain was determined in a study of T-cell reconstitution after alpha-beta-depleted transplantation in children. The CDR3 is 17 amino acids. Trimming took 5 bases from V and 2 from J, leaving 18 bases between them. General study points: Reportedly, only several hundred clones from non-depleted graft cells drove alpha-beta T-cell counts at about two months. Diversity of TCRbeta at day 60 was high in some patients, arising from surviving recipient T cells and thymic progenitors. Once a year had passed after transplant, T-cell counts and diversity came mostly from newly produced T cells.

This clonotype was observed at least ten times. The antigen is unknown. The library targeted TCRbeta and was prepared with unique molecular identifiers. TCRdb passed the PCR reads through MiXCR, listing each CDR3 protein once. Of roughly 70,000 distinct CDR3 sequences listed, roughly 5.2% are singletons. The source was PBMCs, mostly from graft donor cells, collected 180 days after TCRalphabeta/CD19-depleted stem cell transplant. J is TRBJ2-2 and V is TRBV12-3 or TRBV12-4, with no clear D. This sequence was found in a boy less than two years old who had a stem cell transplant for acute myeloid leukemia, so the T cells may come from the graft donor. DNA of the CDR3: TGTGCCAGCAGTCCTACGCTTGGGGTACTTAACACCGGGGAGCTGTTTTTT. Its translation: CASSPTLGVLNTGELFF.